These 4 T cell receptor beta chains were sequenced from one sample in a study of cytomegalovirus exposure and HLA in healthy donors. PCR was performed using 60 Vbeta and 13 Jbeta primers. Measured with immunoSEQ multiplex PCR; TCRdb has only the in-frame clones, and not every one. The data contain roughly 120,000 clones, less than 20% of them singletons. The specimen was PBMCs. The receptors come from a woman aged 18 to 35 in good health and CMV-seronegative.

CDR3 sequence reads: CASSQGETGNTGELFF. The CDR3, as DNA: TGTGCCAGCAGCCAAGGGGAGACAGGGAACACCGGGGAGCTGTTTTTT. The chain uses TRBV4-2 and TRBJ2-2, with D perhaps TRBD1 (6 bases). Looked up from germline, CDR1 is LGHNA and CDR2 is YNFKEQ. CDR3 size: 16 residues. Trimming pared 1 base from V and 1 base from J, leaving 10 bases between.

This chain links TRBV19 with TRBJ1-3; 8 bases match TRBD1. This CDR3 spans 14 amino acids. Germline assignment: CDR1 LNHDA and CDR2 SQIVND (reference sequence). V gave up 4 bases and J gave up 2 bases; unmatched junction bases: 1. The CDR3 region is CASSTDRAGNTIYF. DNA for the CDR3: TGTGCCAGTAGTACGGACAGGGCTGGAAACACCATATATTTT. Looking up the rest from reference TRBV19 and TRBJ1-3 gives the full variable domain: DGGITQSPKYLFRKEGQNVTLSCEQNLNHDAMYWYRQDPGQGLRLIYYSQIVNDFQKGDIAEGYSVSREKKESFPLTVTSAQKNPTAFYLCASSTDRAGNTIYFGEGSWLTVV.

CDR3: CATSRDPGDTEAFF. CDR3 in DNA: TGTGCCACCAGCAGAGATCCGGGGGATACTGAAGCTTTCTTT. V gene TRBV15 combines with J gene TRBJ1-1, with D tentatively TRBD1 (5 bases). V gave up 0 bases and J gave up 5 bases, with 10 bases separating them. The CDR3 consists of 14 residues. Per germline, CDR1 LNHNV and CDR2 YYDKDF (reference sequence).

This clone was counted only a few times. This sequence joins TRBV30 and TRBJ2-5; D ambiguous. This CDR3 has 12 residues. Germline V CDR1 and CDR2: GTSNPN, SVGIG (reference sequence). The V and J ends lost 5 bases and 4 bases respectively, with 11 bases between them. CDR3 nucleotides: TGTGCCTGGTCCCTAACTGGAGAGACCCAGTACTTC. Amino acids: CAWSLTGETQYF.